Listed below are T cell receptor beta chains from one sample, sequenced in a study of Graves' ophthalmopathy and Graves' hyperthyroidism. TCRdb called the multiplex PCR reads again in MiXCR, with one record for every CDR3 protein. The table includes approximately 210,000 distinct CDR3 sequences, approximately 28% detected once. Sequenced material: peripheral blood. The receptors derive from a man aged 50-60 years with Graves' ophthalmopathy. Each CDR3 is given with its conserved first and last residue. A D gene is named only where the DNA matches it firmly. For some rows the clone size is stated as once, few or many, or as a class when expanded; others skip it.

V gene	D gene	J gene	clone size	CDR3 protein	CDR3 DNA
TRBV19	.	TRBJ1-2	many	CASSLAGGDGYTF	TGTGCCAGTAGTCTGGCAGGCGGCGATGGCTACACCTTC
TRBV6-1	TRBD1	TRBJ2-7	.	CASSRQGREIGEQYF	TGTGCCAGCAGTCGACAGGGTAGGGAAATAGGCGAGCAGTACTTC
TRBV12-3/TRBV12-4	TRBD2	TRBJ2-5	.	CASSPKGLAGQETQYF	TGTGCCAGCAGTCCCAAAGGACTAGCGGGGCAAGAGACCCAGTACTTC
TRBV28	TRBD2	TRBJ2-2	many	CASTLSGTSGGELFF	TGTGCCAGCACCCTATCCGGGACTAGCGGCGGGGAGCTGTTTTTT
TRBV6-2/TRBV6-3	.	TRBJ2-5	.	CASNNREETQYF	TGTGCCAGCAATAACAGGGAAGAGACCCAGTACTTC
TRBV12-3/TRBV12-4	TRBD1	TRBJ2-7	many	CASSMARDRAYEQYF	TGTGCCAGCAGTATGGCCCGGGACAGAGCCTACGAGCAGTACTTC
TRBV24-1	.	TRBJ2-2	.	CATSDRSTGRAGELFF	TGTGCCACCAGTGATCGGAGTACGGGAAGGGCCGGGGAGCTGTTTTTT
TRBV6-1	TRBD2	TRBJ2-2	.	CASSEAGDTRELSF	TGTGCCAGCAGCGAAGCGGGAGACACCAGGGAGCTGTCTTTT
TRBV19	.	TRBJ2-7	many	CASTSLTDSYEQYF	TGTGCCAGTACCTCCTTAACGGATTCCTACGAGCAGTACTTC
TRBV5-1	.	TRBJ2-7	many	CASSLGDTSQRDVQF	TGCGCCAGCAGCTTGGGGGACACCAGCCAACGGGATGTACAATTC
TRBV24-1	TRBD1	TRBJ1-5	many	CATGRDSTLLYSNQPQHF	TGTGCCACCGGACGGGACAGCACGCTCCTTTATAGCAATCAGCCCCAGCATTTT
TRBV6-2/TRBV6-3	.	TRBJ1-5	.	CASTLPGKQPQHF	TGTGCCAGCACCCTCCCAGGTAAACAGCCCCAGCATTTT
TRBV6-1	TRBD1	TRBJ1-2	many	CASRNRGLGYGYTF	TGTGCCAGCAGGAACAGGGGGCTCGGCTATGGCTACACCTTC
TRBV19	.	TRBJ1-3	many	CASSILLSGNTIYF	TGTGCCAGTAGTATTCTCCTCTCTGGAAACACCATATATTTT
TRBV2	.	TRBJ1-2	.	CASSVQVVAF	TGTGCCAGCAGTGTCCAGGTTGTTGCCTTC
TRBV15	.	TRBJ2-7	many	CATSREEGYEQYF	TGTGCCACCAGCAGAGAAGAGGGATACGAGCAGTACTTC